Listed below are T cell receptor beta chains from one sample, sequenced in a study of blood T cell repertoires in COVID-19. Only in-frame clones appear in the TCRdb table, and some are missing; sequencing was by immunoSEQ multiplex PCR. There are tens of thousands of clones in the sample; roughly 80% occur only once, and about 17% lies in the top ten. Sequenced input: peripheral blood. All receptors derive from a human donor in a cohort sampled during active COVID-19. Both conserved end residues are trimmed from each CDR3. Fields, in order: V gene, J gene, clone size, CDR3 protein. Clone size appears in some rows only: once, few, many, or a class for an expanded clone.

v_call: TRBV29-1; j_call: TRBJ2-7; clone_size: .; cdr3_aa: SVEGLAGLGEQY
v_call: TRBV7-2; j_call: TRBJ1-1; clone_size: .; cdr3_aa: ASSGGVNTEAF
v_call: TRBV25-1; j_call: TRBJ2-1; clone_size: few; cdr3_aa: ASSGMDRGRDEQF
v_call: TRBV5-1; j_call: TRBJ2-5; clone_size: .; cdr3_aa: ASSLAPEQETQY
v_call: TRBV7-9; j_call: TRBJ2-7; clone_size: .; cdr3_aa: ASSFPTYEQY
v_call: TRBV7-2; j_call: TRBJ1-1; clone_size: .; cdr3_aa: ASSPQGATEAF
v_call: TRBV4-1; j_call: TRBJ2-2; clone_size: .; cdr3_aa: ASSQVLLAPGPGELF
v_call: TRBV5-1; j_call: TRBJ1-3; clone_size: .; cdr3_aa: ASSLEGVTGNTIY
v_call: TRBV5-4; j_call: TRBJ2-7; clone_size: few; cdr3_aa: ASSFYRGASLGEQY
v_call: TRBV5-6; j_call: TRBJ1-5; clone_size: .; cdr3_aa: ASSDWGRGDQPQH
v_call: TRBV7-3; j_call: TRBJ2-2; clone_size: once; cdr3_aa: ASSVTGTSGGRGTGELF
v_call: TRBV3-1/TRBV3-2; j_call: TRBJ1-1; clone_size: once; cdr3_aa: ASSQDMGRGTEAF
v_call: TRBV4-1; j_call: TRBJ2-7; clone_size: .; cdr3_aa: ASRKGRQGPYEQY
v_call: TRBV5-1; j_call: TRBJ1-4; clone_size: .; cdr3_aa: ASSLGTDNEKLF
v_call: TRBV6-5; j_call: TRBJ2-2; clone_size: .; cdr3_aa: ASSWTSGTGELF
v_call: TRBV19; j_call: TRBJ2-2; clone_size: .; cdr3_aa: ASSKRLTGDFAGELF
v_call: TRBV4-3; j_call: TRBJ1-5; clone_size: .; cdr3_aa: ASSQEAEGWQPQH
v_call: TRBV18; j_call: TRBJ1-5; clone_size: few; cdr3_aa: ASSGQGSNQPQH
v_call: TRBV4-3; j_call: TRBJ1-5; clone_size: .; cdr3_aa: ASSQDLLGQWGQPQH
v_call: TRBV6-2/TRBV6-3; j_call: TRBJ2-7; clone_size: .; cdr3_aa: ASSYSPTGLYYEQY
v_call: TRBV18; j_call: TRBJ1-1; clone_size: once; cdr3_aa: ASSPVGDYRDTEAF
v_call: TRBV6-5; j_call: TRBJ1-5; clone_size: many; cdr3_aa: ASRRTGPSNQPQH
v_call: TRBV9; j_call: TRBJ1-1; clone_size: .; cdr3_aa: ASSVTGDSNTEAF
v_call: TRBV25-1; j_call: TRBJ2-7; clone_size: once; cdr3_aa: ASSGGTGEPYEQY
v_call: TRBV18; j_call: TRBJ2-3; clone_size: .; cdr3_aa: ASSPSSLTDTQY
v_call: TRBV15; j_call: TRBJ1-1; clone_size: few; cdr3_aa: ATSPDRLEAF
v_call: TRBV9; j_call: TRBJ2-3; clone_size: .; cdr3_aa: ASSETSGKLTDTQY
v_call: TRBV7-2; j_call: TRBJ1-1; clone_size: .; cdr3_aa: ASSSKQGAGTEAF
v_call: TRBV5-4; j_call: TRBJ2-5; clone_size: .; cdr3_aa: ASSPGGKETQY
v_call: TRBV3-1/TRBV3-2; j_call: TRBJ2-5; clone_size: .; cdr3_aa: ASSQLNSGGKTQY
v_call: TRBV6-2/TRBV6-3; j_call: TRBJ2-4; clone_size: .; cdr3_aa: ASSPSGGAYNIQY
v_call: TRBV30; j_call: TRBJ1-1; clone_size: .; cdr3_aa: AWSARTGEGVDAF
v_call: TRBV6-5; j_call: TRBJ1-1; clone_size: .; cdr3_aa: ASSWAANTEAF
v_call: TRBV2; j_call: TRBJ1-1; clone_size: .; cdr3_aa: ASRSQPNTEAF
v_call: TRBV25-1; j_call: TRBJ1-1; clone_size: .; cdr3_aa: ASSVYAGNTEAF
v_call: TRBV7-9; j_call: TRBJ1-5; clone_size: once; cdr3_aa: ASSLWGGVGNQPQH
v_call: TRBV19; j_call: TRBJ2-7; clone_size: .; cdr3_aa: ASSSGPHVDEQY
v_call: TRBV7-3; j_call: TRBJ2-7; clone_size: .; cdr3_aa: ASSLEMEQY
v_call: TRBV6-1; j_call: TRBJ1-2; clone_size: .; cdr3_aa: ASSDSAYGYT
v_call: TRBV30; j_call: TRBJ2-7; clone_size: .; cdr3_aa: AWSTPRTGGSYEQY
v_call: TRBV21-1; j_call: TRBJ2-7; clone_size: .; cdr3_aa: ASSLHFAGGYYEQY
v_call: TRBV7-9; j_call: TRBJ1-2; clone_size: .; cdr3_aa: ASSFAGGDFGYT
v_call: TRBV6-6; j_call: TRBJ2-2; clone_size: .; cdr3_aa: ASTRQGDTGELF
v_call: TRBV9; j_call: TRBJ2-5; clone_size: .; cdr3_aa: ASTPGVQETQY
v_call: TRBV4-3; j_call: TRBJ2-5; clone_size: .; cdr3_aa: ASSQDLNGPETQY
v_call: TRBV13; j_call: TRBJ2-2; clone_size: .; cdr3_aa: ASTYTKANTGELF
v_call: TRBV4-3; j_call: TRBJ2-5; clone_size: .; cdr3_aa: ASSQESGDQY
v_call: TRBV5-5; j_call: TRBJ2-2; clone_size: .; cdr3_aa: ASSLGLDSGELF
v_call: TRBV12-5; j_call: TRBJ2-5; clone_size: .; cdr3_aa: ASGPRDSQETQY
v_call: TRBV6-2/TRBV6-3; j_call: TRBJ1-2; clone_size: once; cdr3_aa: ASSYRTDYGYT
v_call: TRBV3-1/TRBV3-2; j_call: TRBJ1-2; clone_size: .; cdr3_aa: ASSPTSTGGGYT
v_call: TRBV3-1/TRBV3-2; j_call: TRBJ1-2; clone_size: once; cdr3_aa: ASSQWDRRGNYGYT
v_call: TRBV6-6; j_call: TRBJ2-7; clone_size: .; cdr3_aa: ASSYLGGAIYEQY
v_call: TRBV11-1; j_call: TRBJ1-2; clone_size: .; cdr3_aa: ASSSGYYGYT
v_call: TRBV29-1; j_call: TRBJ2-7; clone_size: .; cdr3_aa: SASGPGGLSEQY
v_call: TRBV5-6; j_call: TRBJ1-2; clone_size: .; cdr3_aa: ASSLQGGGWVGYT
v_call: TRBV15; j_call: TRBJ1-5; clone_size: .; cdr3_aa: ATSTDRGLGQPQH